The clone carrying this TCR beta chain was detected ten times or more. This specimen belongs to a study of T-cell memory formation after mild COVID-19. TCRdb called the 5' RACE reads again in MiXCR, with one record for every CDR3 protein. The sample carries 350,000 to 450,000 distinct CDR3 sequences, over 15% recorded once. The CDR3 has 13 amino acids. Trimming stripped 6 bases from V and 0 bases from J, with 8 bases between. The sequenced material came from PBMCs or a T cell subset sorted from them (not recorded which). The V call is TRBV12-3 or TRBV12-4, the J call TRBJ2-5; D is unresolved. The TCR comes from an adult woman who had mild COVID-19 (a few samples of this study predate the infection). Cell type and time point are not known. The DNA of the CDR3 is TGTGCCAGCAGCGGACGGAACCAAGAGACCCAGTACTTC. Its protein product is CASSGRNQETQYF.